The 19 T cell receptor beta chains listed next were all sequenced from one sample in a study of blood T cell repertoires in COVID-19. TCRdb keeps only in-frame clones here, not all; method: immunoSEQ multiplex PCR. This sample has 85,000 to 90,000 clones, with approximately 79% found just once. Material: peripheral blood. Receptors originate from a woman of 80 years or more with active or convalescent COVID-19.

This clone was found once. The chain joins TRBV6-2 or TRBV6-3 to TRBJ1-5; tentatively, D is TRBD1 (5 bases). CDR1 is MNHEY, CDR2 SVGEGT, per germline. Deletions cut 5 bases from V and 2 bases from J, with 16 bases between. The CDR3 extends over 16 amino acids. This chain's CDR3 is CASSRGGVSGNQPQHF. In DNA form, the CDR3 reads TGTGCCAGCAGTAGGGGAGGAGTATCTGGCAATCAGCCCCAGCATTTT.

The CDR3 loop reads CASSLDSFGYGNTIYF. CDR3 DNA: TGTGCCAGCAGCTTGGATAGCTTCGGTTACGGAAACACCATATATTTT. V usage is TRBV5-4 and J usage is TRBJ1-3; D call uncertain. V lost 0 bases, J lost 4 bases, and 14 bases lay in between. The CDR3 length is 16 residues. Germline-derived CDR1 and CDR2 are SGHNT and YYREEE (reference sequence).

The chain employs TRBV7-2 and TRBJ2-1; 8 bases map to TRBD2. Looked up from germline, CDR1 is SGHTA and CDR2 is FQGNSA. The CDR3 totals 16 residues. V shed 5 bases and J 3 bases; nucleotides not matched to a gene: 9. CDR3 nucleotide sequence: TGTGCCAGCAGCCCGGAGGGGCTAGCGGGCTACAATGAGCAGTTCTTC. Protein sequence: CASSPEGLAGYNEQFF.

The rearrangement joins TRBV9 to TRBJ2-1; D may be TRBD2 (5 bases). The CDR3 consists of 13 residues. Looked up from germline, CDR1 is SGDLS and CDR2 is YYNGEE. Trimming shortened V by 1 base and J by 9 bases, and 11 bases separated the two germline ends. The CDR3 protein is CASSVLRVGEQFF. The CDR3 bases are TGTGCCAGCAGCGTATTGAGGGTAGGTGAGCAGTTCTTC.

The V gene is TRBV29-1, the J gene TRBJ2-5, with 7 bases matching TRBD1. Germline-derived CDR1 and CDR2 are SQVTM and ANQGSEA. The CDR3 sequence is 10 residues long. V dropped 8 bases and J dropped 7; count of bases not matched to a gene: 4. CDR3 in amino acids: CSTGAGTQYF. In nucleotides, the CDR3 is TGCAGCACAGGGGCGGGGACCCAGTACTTC.

J is TRBJ2-1 and V is TRBV5-1; TRBD2 might be the D (5 bases). This CDR3 contains 14 residues. CDR1 is SGHRS, CDR2 YFSETQ, per germline. Trimming cost V 2 bases and J 1 base, with 7 bases left between them. CDR3 amino acids: CASSFSGSYNEQFF. The CDR3 DNA follows: TGCGCCAGCAGCTTTTCGGGGTCCTACAATGAGCAGTTCTTC.

This clone was seen only once. The chain couples TRBV7-2 to TRBJ2-1, with a possible D match to TRBD1 (6 bases). The CDR3 is made up of 15 amino acids. Germline CDR1 and CDR2: SGHTA and FQGNSA. V lost 1 base and J lost 2, with 9 bases in between. CDR3 coding DNA: TGTGCCAGCAGCTTAGACGGACAGACCTACAATGAGCAGTTCTTC. The encoded protein is CASSLDGQTYNEQFF. Supplemented by reference TRBV7-2 and TRBJ2-1, the full variable domain reads GAGVSQSPSNKVTEKGKDVELRCDPISGHTALYWYRQSLGQGLEFLIYFQGNSAPDKSGLPSDRFSAERTGGSVSTLTIQRTQQEDSAVYLCASSLDGQTYNEQFFGPGTRLTVL.

The CDR3 is CASRGTGVYGYTF. The CDR3 DNA reads TGTGCCAGCAGGGGGACAGGGGTCTATGGCTACACCTTC. The chain combines TRBV6-5 with TRBJ1-2; 10 nucleotides align to TRBD1. The CDR3 contains 13 residues. CDR1 is MNHEY, CDR2 SVGAGI, per germline. J lost 4 bases, V lost 6 bases, and 2 bases had no gene match.

V is TRBV19 and J is TRBJ2-1; 11 nucleotides line up with TRBD2. Germline CDR1 is LNHDA and CDR2 is SQIVND (reference sequence). This CDR3 comprises 13 residues. With 5 bases clipped from V and 9 bases from J, the junction kept 3 bases outside the gene matches. CDR3 sequence: CASSSSGRLEQFF. The DNA of the CDR3 is TGTGCCAGTAGTTCTAGCGGGAGGCTTGAGCAGTTCTTC.

The genes are TRBV5-4 and TRBJ1-1; tentative D call: TRBD1 (5 bases). V dropped 0 bases and J dropped 5 bases, with 14 bases sitting between them. Germline V lookup: CDR1 SGHNT, CDR2 YYREEE (reference sequence). There are 15 residues in the CDR3. In DNA form, the CDR3 reads TGTGCCAGCAGCTTGGATGGGGGGTTAGGGACTGAAGCTTTCTTT. This encodes CASSLDGGLGTEAFF.

The chain carries TRBV5-1 and TRBJ2-7; the D gene is possibly TRBD1 (6 bases). The V and J ends lost 4 bases and 3 bases respectively, with 8 bases between them. The CDR3 has 12 amino acids. In germline, CDR1 is SGHRS, CDR2 YFSETQ. CDR3 in DNA: TGCGCCAGCAGCGAACAGGGCTACGAGCAGTACTTC. As protein: CASSEQGYEQYF.

This rearrangement joins TRBV9 to TRBJ2-5, with 7 bases matching TRBD1. With 0 bases clipped from V and 4 bases from J, the junction kept 6 bases outside the gene matches. This CDR3 is built from 15 residues. Germline values: CDR1 SGDLS, CDR2 YYNGEE. CDR3: CASSVGQGFRETQYF. The CDR3 DNA reads as TGTGCCAGCAGCGTAGGACAGGGATTTCGAGAGACCCAGTACTTC.

The chain employs TRBV4-1 and TRBJ2-7; D might be TRBD1 (6 bases). V lost 0 bases and J lost 3, with 15 bases in between. The CDR3 has 16 residues. The germline V gene has CDR1 MGHRA and CDR2 YSYEKL. This CDR3 is CASSQESGGFFYEQYF. The CDR3 nucleotides read TGCGCCAGCAGCCAAGAGAGTGGGGGCTTCTTCTACGAGCAGTACTTC.

CDR3 in DNA: TGTGCCAGCAGTTTCGGGTTGAACACTGAAGCTTTCTTT. Amino acids: CASSFGLNTEAFF. The rearrangement joins TRBV28 to TRBJ1-1, with D hard to call. The CDR3 is made up of 13 amino acids. Trimming took 3 bases from V and 0 from J, leaving 5 bases between them. Germline V gene sequence: CDR1 MDHEN, CDR2 SYDVKM.

The gene calls are TRBV29-1 and TRBJ2-1; 8 positions match TRBD2. The germline V gene encodes CDR1 SQVTM and CDR2 ANQGSEA. This CDR3 has 12 amino acids. V trimming: 7 bases; J trimming: 4 bases; junction bases outside the gene matches: 3. CDR3 residues: CSGTSRYNEQFF. Written as DNA, the CDR3 is TGCAGCGGGACTAGCCGTTACAATGAGCAGTTCTTC.

V gene TRBV7-9 combines with J gene TRBJ1-1, with D unclear. The germline V and J ends were trimmed by 2 bases and 2 bases, with 6 bases remaining between them. Germline V CDR1 and CDR2: SEHNR, FQNEAQ (reference sequence). The CDR3 extends over 13 amino acids. The CDR3 loop reads CASSLPGNTEAFF. CDR3 coding DNA: TGTGCCAGCAGCTTACCGGGTAACACTGAAGCTTTCTTT.

The J gene is TRBJ2-3, the V gene TRBV9; TRBD2 matches at 9 bases. Germline CDR1 is SGDLS and CDR2 is YYNGEE. This CDR3 is built from 17 residues. J gave up 2 bases and V 4 bases, and 11 bases lay outside the gene matches. Written as DNA, the CDR3 is TGTGCCAGCAGCCCTCGAGGAGGCGGGGGGGCCACAGATACGCAGTATTTT. It yields the protein CASSPRGGGGATDTQYF.

The chain employs TRBV7-2 and TRBJ1-6; TRBD1 agrees at 8 bases. Germline V gene sequence: CDR1 SGHTA, CDR2 FQGNSA. This CDR3 comprises 16 residues. J was trimmed by 7 bases and V by 5 bases; bases with no gene match: 10. The CDR3, as DNA: TGTGCCAGCAGCGAACAGGGGGGGCTTTGGAATTCACCCCTCCACTTT. Translated: CASSEQGGLWNSPLHF.

The chain employs TRBV7-3 and TRBJ2-1; maybe TRBD2 (6 bases). CDR3 length: 14 residues. With 2 bases removed from V and 4 bases from J, the gap between germline ends came to 9 bases. Germline V lookup: CDR1 SGHTA, CDR2 FQGTGA. The CDR3 protein is CASSLDGTYNEQFF. CDR3 DNA sequence: TGTGCCAGCAGCTTAGACGGGACTTACAATGAGCAGTTCTTC.